This TCR beta chain was obtained from a study of blood T cell repertoires in COVID-19. Study in general: From T cells, B-cell-depleted T cells, or PBMCs came the material, which was cDNA or gDNA.

V was shortened by 5 bases and J by 4 bases, with 9 bases between the two germline ends. The CDR3 is made up of 13 amino acids. CDR1 and CDR2 from the germline V gene are LGHDT and YNNKEL (reference sequence). Authors' data handling: It was from reference gene primer amplification that nucleated cell counts were estimated. The data were produced by immunoSEQ multiplex PCR, yet TCRdb's version contains in-frame clones alone and is incomplete. V, J and clone size were drawn from that table, and D and trimming were deduced from the DNA. This sample has 65,000 to 90,000 clones, with roughly nine tenths found just once.

This TCR was recovered from a man aged 50 to 60 with acute or convalescent COVID-19. This sequence joins TRBV3-1 (or the pseudogene TRBV3-2) and TRBJ1-5; D remains ambiguous. Sequencing input: peripheral blood. CDR3 coding DNA: TGTGCCAGCAGCTCTACAGAGAATCAGCCCCAGCATTTT. The encoded protein is CASSSTENQPQHF.